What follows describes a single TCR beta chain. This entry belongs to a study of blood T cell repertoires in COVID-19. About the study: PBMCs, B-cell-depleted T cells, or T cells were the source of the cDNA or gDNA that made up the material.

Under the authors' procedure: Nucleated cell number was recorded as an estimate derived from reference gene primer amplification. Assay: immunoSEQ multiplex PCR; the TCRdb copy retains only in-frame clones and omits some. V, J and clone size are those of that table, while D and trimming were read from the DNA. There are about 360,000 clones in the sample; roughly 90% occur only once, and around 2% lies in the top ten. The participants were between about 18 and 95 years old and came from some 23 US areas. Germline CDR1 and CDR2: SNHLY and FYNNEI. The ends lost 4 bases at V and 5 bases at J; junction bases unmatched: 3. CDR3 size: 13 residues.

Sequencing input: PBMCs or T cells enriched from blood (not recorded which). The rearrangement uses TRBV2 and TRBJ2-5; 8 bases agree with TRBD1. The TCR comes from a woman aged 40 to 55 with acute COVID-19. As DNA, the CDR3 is TGTGCCAGCAGTGCCGACAGGGGCGAGACCCAGTACTTC. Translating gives CASSADRGETQYF.